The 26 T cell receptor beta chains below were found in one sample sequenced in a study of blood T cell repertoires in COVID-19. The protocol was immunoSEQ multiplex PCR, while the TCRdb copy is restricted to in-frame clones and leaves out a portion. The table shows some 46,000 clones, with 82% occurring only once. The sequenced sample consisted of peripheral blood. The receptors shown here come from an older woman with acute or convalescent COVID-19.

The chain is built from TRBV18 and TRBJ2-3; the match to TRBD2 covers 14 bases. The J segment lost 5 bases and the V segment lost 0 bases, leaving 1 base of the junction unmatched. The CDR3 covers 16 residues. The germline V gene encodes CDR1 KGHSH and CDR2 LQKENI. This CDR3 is CASSPPGLAGGDTQYF. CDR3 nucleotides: TGTGCCAGCTCACCACCCGGACTAGCGGGGGGAGATACGCAGTATTTT.

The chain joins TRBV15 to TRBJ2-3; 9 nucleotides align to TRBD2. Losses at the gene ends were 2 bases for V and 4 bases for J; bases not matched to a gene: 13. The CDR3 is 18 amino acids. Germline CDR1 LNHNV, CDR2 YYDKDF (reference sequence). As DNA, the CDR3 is TGTGCCACCAGCAGACCCCTCTCTGGGCGGGGGGGCCCAGATACGCAGTATTTT. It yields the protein CATSRPLSGRGGPDTQYF.

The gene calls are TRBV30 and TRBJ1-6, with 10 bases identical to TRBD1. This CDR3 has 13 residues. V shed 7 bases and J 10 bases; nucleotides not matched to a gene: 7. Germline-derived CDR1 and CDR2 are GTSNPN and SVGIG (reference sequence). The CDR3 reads CAYGTGEASPLHF. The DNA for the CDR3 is TGTGCCTATGGGACAGGGGAAGCCTCACCCCTCCACTTT.

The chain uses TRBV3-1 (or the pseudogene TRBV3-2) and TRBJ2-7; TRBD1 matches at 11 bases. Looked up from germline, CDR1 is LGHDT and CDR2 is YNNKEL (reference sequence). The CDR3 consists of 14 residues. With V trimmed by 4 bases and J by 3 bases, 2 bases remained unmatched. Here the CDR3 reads CASSPGTGGYEQYF. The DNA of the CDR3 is TGTGCCAGCAGCCCCGGGACAGGGGGCTACGAGCAGTACTTC.

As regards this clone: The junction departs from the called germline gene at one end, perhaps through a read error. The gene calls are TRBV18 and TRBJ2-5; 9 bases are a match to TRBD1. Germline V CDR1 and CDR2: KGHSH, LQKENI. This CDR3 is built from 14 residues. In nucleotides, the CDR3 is TGTGCCAGCTCCCTACCCAACCTAGGGACAGGGCTGCACTTC. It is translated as CASSLPNLGTGLHF.

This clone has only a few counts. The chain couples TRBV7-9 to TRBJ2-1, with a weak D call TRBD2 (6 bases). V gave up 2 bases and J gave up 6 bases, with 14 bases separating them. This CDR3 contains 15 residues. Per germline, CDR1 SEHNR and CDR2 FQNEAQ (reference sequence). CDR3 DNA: TGTGCCAGCAGCTTAAGGGCGGGGTATCCCAATGAGCAGTTCTTC. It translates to CASSLRAGYPNEQFF.

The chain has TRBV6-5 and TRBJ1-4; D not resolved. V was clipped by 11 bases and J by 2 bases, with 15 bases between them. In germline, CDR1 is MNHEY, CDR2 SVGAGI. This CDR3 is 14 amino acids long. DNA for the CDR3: TGTGCCGCCCAAATTCCCGGGACTAATGAAAAACTGTTTTTT. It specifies CAAQIPGTNEKLFF.

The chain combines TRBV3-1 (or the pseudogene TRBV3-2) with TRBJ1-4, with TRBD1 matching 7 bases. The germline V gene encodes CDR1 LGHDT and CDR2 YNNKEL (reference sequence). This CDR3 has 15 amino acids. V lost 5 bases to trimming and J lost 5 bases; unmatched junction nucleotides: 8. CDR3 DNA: TGTGCCAGCAGCGCGCCCTACAGGGGCAATGAAAAACTGTTTTTT. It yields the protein CASSAPYRGNEKLFF.

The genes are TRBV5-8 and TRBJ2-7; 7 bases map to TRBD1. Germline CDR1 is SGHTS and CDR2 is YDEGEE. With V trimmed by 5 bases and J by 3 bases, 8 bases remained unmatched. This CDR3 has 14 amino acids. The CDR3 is CASRDGQVGYEQYF. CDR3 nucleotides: TGTGCCAGCAGGGACGGACAGGTCGGCTACGAGCAGTACTTC.

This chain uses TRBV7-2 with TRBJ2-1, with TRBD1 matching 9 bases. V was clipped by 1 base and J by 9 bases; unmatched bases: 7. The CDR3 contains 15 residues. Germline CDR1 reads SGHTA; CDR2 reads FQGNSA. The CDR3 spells CASSLGDRVEGEQFF. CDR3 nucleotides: TGTGCCAGCAGCTTAGGGGACAGGGTAGAGGGTGAGCAGTTCTTC. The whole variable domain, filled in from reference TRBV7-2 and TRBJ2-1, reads GAGVSQSPSNKVTEKGKDVELRCDPISGHTALYWYRQSLGQGLEFLIYFQGNSAPDKSGLPSDRFSAERTGGSVSTLTIQRTQQEDSAVYLCASSLGDRVEGEQFFGPGTRLTVL.

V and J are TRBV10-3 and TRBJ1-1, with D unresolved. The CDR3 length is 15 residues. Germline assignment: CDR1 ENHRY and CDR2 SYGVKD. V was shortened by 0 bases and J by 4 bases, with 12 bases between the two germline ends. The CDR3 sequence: CAISESAGSGTEAFF. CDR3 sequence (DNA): TGTGCCATCAGTGAGTCGGCCGGGAGCGGCACTGAAGCTTTCTTT.

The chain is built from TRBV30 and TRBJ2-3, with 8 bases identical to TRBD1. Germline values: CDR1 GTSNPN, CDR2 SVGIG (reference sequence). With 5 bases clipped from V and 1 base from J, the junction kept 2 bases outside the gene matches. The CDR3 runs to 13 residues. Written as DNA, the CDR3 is TGTGCCTGGGGGACAGGCGGCACAGATACGCAGTATTTT. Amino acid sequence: CAWGTGGTDTQYF.

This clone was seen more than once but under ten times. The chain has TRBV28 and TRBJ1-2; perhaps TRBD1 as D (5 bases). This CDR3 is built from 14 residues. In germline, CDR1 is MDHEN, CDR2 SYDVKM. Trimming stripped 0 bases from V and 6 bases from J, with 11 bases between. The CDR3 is CASSLWGGGDGYTF. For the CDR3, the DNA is TGTGCCAGCAGTTTATGGGGCGGGGGTGATGGCTACACCTTC.

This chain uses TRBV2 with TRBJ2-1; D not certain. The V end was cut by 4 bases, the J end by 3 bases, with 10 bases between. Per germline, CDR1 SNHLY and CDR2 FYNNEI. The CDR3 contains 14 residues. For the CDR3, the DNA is TGTGCCAGCAGTGCTTATTACAGCTACAATGAGCAGTTCTTC. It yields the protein CASSAYYSYNEQFF.

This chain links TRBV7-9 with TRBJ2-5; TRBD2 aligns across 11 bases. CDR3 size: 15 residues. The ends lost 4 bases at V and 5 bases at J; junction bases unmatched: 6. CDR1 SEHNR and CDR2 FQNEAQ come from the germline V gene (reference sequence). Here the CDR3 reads CASSYSGGAHETQYF. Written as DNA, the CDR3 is TGTGCCAGCAGCTATAGCGGGGGGGCCCATGAGACCCAGTACTTC.

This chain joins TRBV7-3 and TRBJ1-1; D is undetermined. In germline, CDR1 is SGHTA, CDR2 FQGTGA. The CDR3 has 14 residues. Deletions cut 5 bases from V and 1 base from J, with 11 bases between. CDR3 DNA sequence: TGTGCCAGCAGCACCTCGGGAGGGAACACTGAAGCTTTCTTT. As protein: CASSTSGGNTEAFF.

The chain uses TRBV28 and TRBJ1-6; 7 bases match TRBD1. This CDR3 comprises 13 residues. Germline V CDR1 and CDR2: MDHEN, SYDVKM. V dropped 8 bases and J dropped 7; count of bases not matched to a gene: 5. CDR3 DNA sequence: TGTGCCAGCGGAGGGACAGCCAATTCACCCCTCCACTTT. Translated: CASGGTANSPLHF.

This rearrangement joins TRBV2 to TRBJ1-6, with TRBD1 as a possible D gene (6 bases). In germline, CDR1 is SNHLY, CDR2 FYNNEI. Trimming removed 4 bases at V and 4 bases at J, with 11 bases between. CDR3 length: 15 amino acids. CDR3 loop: CASSGGQLYNSPLHF. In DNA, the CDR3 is TGTGCCAGCAGTGGGGGGCAGCTTTATAATTCACCCCTCCACTTT. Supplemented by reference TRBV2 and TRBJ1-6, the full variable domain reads EPEVTQTPSHQVTQMGQEVILRCVPISNHLYFYWYRQILGQKVEFLVSFYNNEISEKSEIFDDQFSVERPDGSNFTLKIRSTKLEDSAMYFCASSGGQLYNSPLHFGNGTRLTVT.

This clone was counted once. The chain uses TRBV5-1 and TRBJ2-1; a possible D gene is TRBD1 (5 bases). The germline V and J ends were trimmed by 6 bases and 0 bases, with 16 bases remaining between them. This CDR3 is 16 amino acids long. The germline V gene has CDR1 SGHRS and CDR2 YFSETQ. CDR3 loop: CASKTLQGSSYNEQFF. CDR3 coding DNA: TGCGCCAGCAAAACTTTGCAGGGAAGCTCCTACAATGAGCAGTTCTTC.

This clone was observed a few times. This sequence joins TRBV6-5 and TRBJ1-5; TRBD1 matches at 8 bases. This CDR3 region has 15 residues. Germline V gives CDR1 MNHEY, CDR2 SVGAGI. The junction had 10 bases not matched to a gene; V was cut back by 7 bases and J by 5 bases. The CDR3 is CASNQGQEGYQPQHF. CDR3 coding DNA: TGTGCCAGCAACCAGGGACAGGAGGGGTATCAGCCCCAGCATTTT.

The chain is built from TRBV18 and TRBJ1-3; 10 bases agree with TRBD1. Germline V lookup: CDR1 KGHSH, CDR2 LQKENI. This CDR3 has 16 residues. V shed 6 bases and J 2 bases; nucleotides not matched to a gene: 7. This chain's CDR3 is CASSGQGQHPGNTIYF. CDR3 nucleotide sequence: TGTGCCAGCTCGGGACAGGGGCAACACCCTGGAAACACCATATATTTT.

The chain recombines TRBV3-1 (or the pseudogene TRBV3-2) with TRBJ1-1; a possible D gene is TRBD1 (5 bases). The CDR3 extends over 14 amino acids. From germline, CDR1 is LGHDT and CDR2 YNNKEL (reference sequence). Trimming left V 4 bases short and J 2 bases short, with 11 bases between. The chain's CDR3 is CASSPATANTEAFF. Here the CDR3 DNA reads TGTGCCAGCAGCCCAGCGACAGCAAACACTGAAGCTTTCTTT.

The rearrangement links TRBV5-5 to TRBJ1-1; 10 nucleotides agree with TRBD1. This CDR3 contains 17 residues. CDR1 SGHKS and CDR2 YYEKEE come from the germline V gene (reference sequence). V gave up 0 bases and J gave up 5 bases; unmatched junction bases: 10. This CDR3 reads CASSLGQGATLGTEAFF. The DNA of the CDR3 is TGTGCCAGCAGCTTGGGACAGGGGGCCACGTTGGGGACTGAAGCTTTCTTT.

In DNA form, the CDR3 reads TGTGCCAGCAGTCGCGGGGGACCCTCCTACGAGCAGTACTTC. It translates to CASSRGGPSYEQYF. The rearrangement joins TRBV3-1 (or the pseudogene TRBV3-2) to TRBJ2-7, with 7 bases aligning to TRBD2. CDR1 LGHDT and CDR2 YNNKEL come from the germline V gene (reference sequence). The CDR3 consists of 14 residues. The V gene end was trimmed by 6 bases and the J gene end by 0 bases; junction bases not matched to a gene: 5.

The CDR3 region has the DNA TGTGCCAGCAGCTTAGCGGTCTCCTACAATGAGCAGTTCTTC. This encodes CASSLAVSYNEQFF. This rearrangement joins TRBV28 to TRBJ2-1; a possible D gene is TRBD2 (6 bases). V was cut by 6 bases and J by 0 bases, with 9 bases left in between. This CDR3 has 14 residues. Germline assignment: CDR1 MDHEN and CDR2 SYDVKM.

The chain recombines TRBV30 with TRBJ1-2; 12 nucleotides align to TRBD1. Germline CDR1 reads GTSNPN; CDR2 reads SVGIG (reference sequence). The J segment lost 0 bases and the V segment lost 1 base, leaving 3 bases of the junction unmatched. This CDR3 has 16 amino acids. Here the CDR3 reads CAWSAGTGGPNYGYTF. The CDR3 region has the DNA TGTGCCTGGAGTGCCGGGACAGGGGGCCCTAACTATGGCTACACCTTC.